The 27 T cell receptor beta chains listed next were all sequenced from one sample in a study of control samples from healthy donors and cancer patients. Sequencing used immunoSEQ multiplex PCR; TCRdb keeps in-frame clones, though not all of them. The sample holds 84,000 or so clones, 91% seen once. The specimen sequenced was blood. These receptor sequences come from a man younger than 45 in good health.

The chain has TRBV9 and TRBJ2-1, with D maybe TRBD2 (6 bases). Germline-derived CDR1 and CDR2 are SGDLS and YYNGEE. The CDR3 loop spans 15 amino acids. V was cut by 3 bases and J by 0 bases, with 10 bases left in between. The CDR3 sequence is CASSATTSSYNEQFF. As DNA, the CDR3 is TGTGCCAGCAGCGCAACGACTAGCTCCTACAATGAGCAGTTCTTC.

The chain combines TRBV3-1 (or the pseudogene TRBV3-2) with TRBJ2-7; no firm D call. V lost 4 bases and J lost 0, with 16 bases in between. The CDR3 is made up of 16 amino acids. Germline assignment: CDR1 LGHDT and CDR2 YNNKEL (reference sequence). CDR3 loop: CASSPPNGSSSYEQYF. CDR3 sequence (DNA): TGTGCCAGCAGCCCCCCAAACGGCTCGAGCTCCTACGAGCAGTACTTC.

The chain recombines TRBV7-3 with TRBJ2-2; 14 positions agree with TRBD2. This CDR3 comprises 15 residues. V shed 5 bases and J 6 bases; nucleotides not matched to a gene: 2. Germline lookup yields CDR1 SGHTA and CDR2 FQGTGA. CDR3 in DNA: TGTGCCAGCAGCCGGGGACTAGCGGGGGCCGGGGAGCTGTTTTTT. Its translation is CASSRGLAGAGELFF. The variable domain in full, with the rest retrieved from reference TRBV7-3 and TRBJ2-2, is GAGVSQTPSNKVTEKGKYVELRCDPISGHTALYWYRQSLGQGPEFLIYFQGTGAADDSGLPNDRFFAVRPEGSVSTLKIQRTERGDSAVYLCASSRGLAGAGELFFGEGSRLTVL.

The rearrangement links TRBV6-2 or TRBV6-3 to TRBJ1-2; TRBD1 agrees at 7 bases. J lost 2 bases, V lost 1 base, and 7 bases had no gene match. The CDR3 loop spans 16 amino acids. CDR1 MNHEY and CDR2 SVGEGT come from the germline V gene. CDR3 DNA: TGTGCCAGCAGTTACTACCTGGGACAGCTGAACTATGGCTACACCTTC. Its translation: CASSYYLGQLNYGYTF.

A single count supports this clone. This chain connects TRBV28 to TRBJ2-4; no clear D gene. Trimming removed 3 bases from V and 0 bases from J, with 3 bases in between. CDR1 and CDR2 (germline): MDHEN, SYDVKM. CDR3 size: 13 residues. Here the CDR3 reads CASSLVAKNIQYF. The CDR3 coding sequence is TGTGCCAGCAGTTTGGTAGCCAAAAACATTCAGTACTTC. Based on the CDR3 plus reference TRBV28 and TRBJ2-4, the full variable domain is DVKVTQSSRYLVKRTGEKVFLECVQDMDHENMFWYRQDPGLGLRLIYFSYDVKMKEKGDIPEGYSVSREKKERFSLILESASTNQTSMYLCASSLVAKNIQYFGAGTRLSVL.

The chain recombines TRBV4-3 with TRBJ2-6; 10 nucleotides align to TRBD1. The CDR3 consists of 20 residues. Trimming cost V 1 base and J 1 base; bases outside gene matches: 10. Germline V gene sequence: CDR1 LGHNA, CDR2 YSLEER. Here the CDR3 reads CASSQADRGTVRSGANVLTF. As DNA, the CDR3 is TGCGCCAGCAGCCAAGCGGACAGGGGGACGGTAAGGTCTGGGGCCAACGTCCTGACTTTC.

The chain is built from TRBV19 and TRBJ2-2; possibly TRBD1 for D (6 bases). Germline CDR1 is LNHDA and CDR2 is SQIVND (reference sequence). V was trimmed by 6 bases and J by 0 bases, leaving 11 bases between them. This CDR3 region has 15 residues. The CDR3 region is CASRTGSSNTGELFF. The CDR3 DNA is TGTGCCAGTAGAACAGGGTCTTCGAACACCGGGGAGCTGTTTTTT.

The CDR3 region has the DNA TGTGCCAGCAGTGAAGGCGGCAATACGCAGTATTTT. It translates to CASSEGGNTQYF. The chain employs TRBV2 and TRBJ2-3; D unclear. The CDR3 covers 12 residues. V was clipped by 1 base and J by 7 bases, with 6 bases between them. Per germline, CDR1 SNHLY and CDR2 FYNNEI. Drawing the rest from reference TRBV2 and TRBJ2-3, the complete variable domain is EPEVTQTPSHQVTQMGQEVILRCVPISNHLYFYWYRQILGQKVEFLVSFYNNEISEKSEIFDDQFSVERPDGSNFTLKIRSTKLEDSAMYFCASSEGGNTQYFGPGTRLTVL.

The chain recombines TRBV27 with TRBJ1-5; 8 bases match TRBD1. The CDR3 totals 18 residues. Trimming cost V 9 bases and J 0 bases; bases outside gene matches: 16. Per the germline V gene, CDR1 is MNHEY and CDR2 is SMNVEV (reference sequence). CDR3 in DNA: TGTGCCAGTAAACCAGGGGGCTCCAGTCTTTATAGCAATCAGCCCCAGCATTTT. Amino acid sequence: CASKPGGSSLYSNQPQHF.

The chain recombines TRBV6-5 with TRBJ2-6; 7 bases map to TRBD1. The junction had 0 bases not matched to a gene; V was cut back by 2 bases and J by 2 bases. The CDR3 is 15 amino acids. Germline CDR1 reads MNHEY; CDR2 reads SVGAGI. Here the CDR3 reads CASSYQGAGANVLTF. Written as DNA, the CDR3 is TGTGCCAGCAGTTACCAGGGGGCTGGGGCCAACGTCCTGACTTTC.

This rearrangement joins TRBV6-2 or TRBV6-3 to TRBJ2-2; D is possibly TRBD1 (6 bases). Germline loops: CDR1 MNHEY, CDR2 SVGEGT. V lost 5 bases, J lost 2 bases, and 15 bases lay in between. The CDR3 length is 16 residues. CDR3: CASSPRGKLNTGELFF. Here the CDR3 DNA reads TGTGCCAGCAGTCCCAGGGGAAAACTTAACACCGGGGAGCTGTTTTTT.

The chain has TRBV24-1 and TRBJ2-2, with no clear D. Between the trimmed V and J ends, which lost 5 bases and 0 bases, there was a span of 9 bases. The CDR3 totals 15 residues. The germline V gene encodes CDR1 KGHDR and CDR2 SFDVKD. The CDR3 DNA follows: TGTGCCACCAGTGCGCCGGTTACGAACACCGGGGAGCTGTTTTTT. It specifies CATSAPVTNTGELFF.

This clone appeared a single time. The chain couples TRBV11-3 to TRBJ1-5; no reliable D call. V dropped 1 base and J dropped 6 bases, with 10 bases sitting between them. This CDR3 is built from 14 residues. Germline V gives CDR1 SGHNT, CDR2 YENEEA. This CDR3 is CASSLVSGFQPQHF. CDR3 nucleotides: TGTGCCAGCAGCTTAGTATCGGGGTTTCAGCCCCAGCATTTT. Full variable domain (outside the CDR3, taken from reference TRBV11-3 and TRBJ1-5): EAGVVQSPRYKIIEKKQPVAFWCNPISGHNTLYWYLQNLGQGPELLIRYENEEAVDDSQLPKDRFSAERLKGVDSTLKIQPAELGDSAVYLCASSLVSGFQPQHFGDGTRLSIL.

The rearrangement uses TRBV5-6 and TRBJ1-5; D unresolved. CDR1 and CDR2 (germline): SGHDT, YYEEEE. Trimming cost V 3 bases and J 3 bases, with 7 bases left between them. The CDR3 has 13 amino acids. The CDR3 protein is CASSSRNNQPQHF. CDR3 DNA sequence: TGTGCCAGCAGCTCCCGCAACAATCAGCCCCAGCATTTT.

This clone was seen more than once but under ten times. This chain uses TRBV5-6 with TRBJ2-3, with TRBD2 as a possible D gene (5 bases). This CDR3 contains 16 residues. Trimming stripped 1 base from V and 0 bases from J, with 12 bases between. Germline V lookup: CDR1 SGHDT, CDR2 YYEEEE. CDR3 nucleotide sequence: TGTGCCAGCAGCTTGAGAAGCGGAACTAGCACAGATACGCAGTATTTT. The encoded protein is CASSLRSGTSTDTQYF.

The chain couples TRBV11-2 to TRBJ1-3; 8 positions agree with TRBD1. This CDR3 region has 17 residues. V lost 1 base to trimming and J lost 0 bases; unmatched junction nucleotides: 5. Germline V CDR1 and CDR2: SGHAT, FQNNGV. The CDR3 protein is CASSLAATGGSGNTIYF. DNA for the CDR3: TGTGCCAGCAGCTTAGCCGCTACAGGGGGCTCTGGAAACACCATATATTTT.

This chain joins TRBV19 and TRBJ2-5; 7 nucleotides align to TRBD1. V trimming: 6 bases; J trimming: 1 base; junction bases outside the gene matches: 8. CDR1 and CDR2 (germline): LNHDA, SQIVND (reference sequence). This CDR3 spans 15 amino acids. This chain's CDR3 is CASRGADRAQETQYF. The CDR3, as DNA: TGTGCCAGTAGGGGGGCAGACAGGGCCCAAGAGACCCAGTACTTC.

V is TRBV4-2 and J is TRBJ1-6, with a possible D match to TRBD1 (5 bases). This CDR3 spans 17 amino acids. Germline V gene sequence: CDR1 LGHNA, CDR2 YNFKEQ. The germline V and J ends were trimmed by 0 bases and 0 bases, with 9 bases remaining between them. CDR3 in DNA: TGTGCCAGCAGCCAAGAGGGGGTAGGCTCCTATAATTCACCCCTCCACTTT. This gives the protein CASSQEGVGSYNSPLHF.

The table lists this clone with a count of one. The chain is built from TRBV7-3 and TRBJ2-2, with a tentative D call TRBD1 (5 bases). The CDR3 totals 17 residues. V lost 6 bases and J lost 1, with 18 bases in between. Germline V gives CDR1 SGHTA, CDR2 FQGTGA. CDR3 region: CASSRPGRQGNTGELFF. In DNA, the CDR3 is TGTGCCAGCAGTCGCCCGGGTCGGCAGGGGAACACCGGGGAGCTGTTTTTT.

The J gene is TRBJ2-3, the V gene TRBV6-5; 7 bases align to TRBD2. The CDR3 runs to 15 residues. Losses at the gene ends were 0 bases for V and 1 base for J; bases not matched to a gene: 1. Germline CDR1 reads MNHEY; CDR2 reads SVGAGI. CDR3 bases: TGTGCCAGCAGTTACTCGGGGAGGGGCACAGATACGCAGTATTTT. This sequence encodes CASSYSGRGTDTQYF.

The chain joins TRBV6-5 to TRBJ1-1; TRBD1 is a possible D gene (5 bases). Trimming took 4 bases from V and 3 from J, leaving 12 bases between them. The germline V gene has CDR1 MNHEY and CDR2 SVGAGI. The CDR3 runs to 14 residues. CDR3 in DNA: TGTGCCAGCAGTTTCACGACAGTGGACACTGAAGCTTTCTTT. It encodes CASSFTTVDTEAFF.

Remarks on this clone: The identical CDR3 is also encoded by other nucleotide sequences in the sample. V and J are TRBV6-6 and TRBJ1-5, with D perhaps TRBD1 (6 bases). The CDR3 has 16 residues. Germline values: CDR1 MNHNY, CDR2 SVGAGI (reference sequence). Trimming took off 0 bases at V and 2 bases at J, with 11 bases between the two ends. The CDR3 coding sequence is TGTGCCAGCAGTTACTCGAGGGGGGCAGGCAATCAGCCCCAGCATTTT. It translates to CASSYSRGAGNQPQHF.

The sample holds one count of this clone. The chain is built from TRBV28 and TRBJ1-4, with unresolved D. Deletions cut 5 bases from V and 8 bases from J, with 18 bases between. There are 15 residues in the CDR3. The germline V gene has CDR1 MDHEN and CDR2 SYDVKM. The CDR3 sequence: CASSVTGPKGEKLFF. As DNA, the CDR3 is TGTGCCAGCAGTGTGACCGGACCCAAAGGCGAAAAACTGTTTTTT.

The chain has TRBV15 and TRBJ2-5; no clear D. The ends were cut back, 0 bases at V and 4 bases at J, with 0 bases in the middle. CDR3 length equals 11 residues. Per the germline V gene, CDR1 is LNHNV and CDR2 is YYDKDF (reference sequence). This chain's CDR3 is CATSREETQYF. In DNA form, the CDR3 reads TGTGCCACCAGCAGAGAAGAGACCCAGTACTTC.

The V call is TRBV9, the J call TRBJ2-5; the D gene could be TRBD1 or TRBD2 (5 bases each). In germline, CDR1 is SGDLS, CDR2 YYNGEE. This CDR3 is built from 18 residues. The V and J ends lost 1 base and 5 bases respectively, with 24 bases between them. CDR3 in amino acids: CASSVKPLNRDPVETQYF. The CDR3 DNA follows: TGTGCCAGCAGCGTAAAGCCCCTGAACCGGGACCCGGTTGAGACCCAGTACTTC.

The V gene is TRBV5-1, the J gene TRBJ2-3; 12 nucleotides match TRBD2. Trimming removed 0 bases from V and 7 bases from J; junction bases left unmatched: 3. Germline CDR1 SGHRS, CDR2 YFSETQ. The CDR3 totals 15 residues. The CDR3 here is CASSLGTSGINTQYF. DNA for the CDR3: TGCGCCAGCAGCTTGGGGACTAGCGGGATTAATACGCAGTATTTT. Looking up the rest from reference TRBV5-1 and TRBJ2-3 gives the full variable domain: KAGVTQTPRYLIKTRGQQVTLSCSPISGHRSVSWYQQTPGQGLQFLFEYFSETQRNKGNFPGRFSGRQFSNSRSEMNVSTLELGDSALYLCASSLGTSGINTQYFGPGTRLTVL.

The CDR3 region is CASSLLFRTGTTEAFF. Written as DNA, the CDR3 is TGCGCCAGCAGCTTGTTGTTTAGGACAGGGACCACTGAAGCTTTCTTT. The chain carries TRBV5-1 and TRBJ1-1; the match to TRBD1 covers 8 bases. This CDR3 spans 16 amino acids. With V trimmed by 1 base and J by 4 bases, 9 bases remained unmatched. Per the germline V gene, CDR1 is SGHRS and CDR2 is YFSETQ.